Given below is one T cell receptor (beta chain) in context. The data originate from a study of blood T cell repertoires in COVID-19. Study-level information: From the United States, Italy and Spain came samples of acute and convalescent COVID-19. T cells, B-cell-depleted T cells, or PBMCs provided the cDNA or gDNA that served as material.

Trimming shortened V by 2 bases and J by 0 bases, and 8 bases separated the two germline ends. The CDR3 length is 15 residues. CDR1 and CDR2 (germline): SGHRS, YFSETQ. In the original workflow: Amplification of reference gene primers was used by the study to estimate nucleated cell counts. Sequenced by immunoSEQ multiplex PCR; TCRdb stores in-frame clones only, minus some. D and trimming come from the DNA, and the V and J calls and clone size come from that table. The sample holds about 100,000 clones, approximately 89% seen once. This clonotype was obtained from a middle-aged man with active COVID-19. This rearrangement joins TRBV5-1 to TRBJ1-4, with D possibly matching TRBD1 (6 bases). Sequenced input: peripheral blood. In nucleotides, the CDR3 is TGCGCCAGCAGCTTTGACAGGACAACTAATGAAAAACTGTTTTTT. The encoded protein is CASSFDRTTNEKLFF. The full variable domain, completed using reference TRBV5-1 and TRBJ1-4, is KAGVTQTPRYLIKTRGQQVTLSCSPISGHRSVSWYQQTPGQGLQFLFEYFSETQRNKGNFPGRFSGRQFSNSRSEMNVSTLELGDSALYLCASSFDRTTNEKLFFGSGTQLSVL.